The 14 T cell receptor beta chains reported below all come from one sample, sequenced in a study of blood T cell repertoires in COVID-19. Sequencing used immunoSEQ multiplex PCR; TCRdb keeps in-frame clones, though not all of them. The repertoire has about 82,000 clones, about 80% of them found once; the top ten carry about 12%. The sequencing input was peripheral blood. These TCRs come from a woman aged 35 to 49 with active or convalescent COVID-19.

The chain links TRBV27 to TRBJ1-2; D is unclear. The CDR3 runs 15 residues. The V gene lost 5 bases and the J gene lost 8 bases, with 21 bases spanning the gap. Germline V lookup: CDR1 MNHEY, CDR2 SMNVEV (reference sequence). The CDR3 protein is CASSTGLSPSRGYTF. Written as DNA, the CDR3 is TGTGCCAGCAGTACGGGTCTAAGCCCATCTCGGGGCTACACCTTC.

This rearrangement joins TRBV5-1 to TRBJ1-5, with 8 positions matching TRBD1. The germline CDR1 and CDR2 sequences are SGHRS and YFSETQ. The CDR3 covers 13 residues. The V and J ends lost 4 bases and 6 bases, in that order; junction bases with no gene match: 3. The CDR3 DNA follows: TGCGCCAGCAGCCCGACAGGGGTTCAGCCCCAGCATTTT. This codes for CASSPTGVQPQHF.

The CDR3 DNA reads as TGTGCCAGCAGCTTAGGATCAGGGTGGGACTATGGCTACACCTTC. Translating gives CASSLGSGWDYGYTF. The chain couples TRBV7-2 to TRBJ1-2, with a tentative D call TRBD1 (5 bases). V lost 1 base to trimming and J lost 3 bases, with 12 bases between them. This CDR3 is built from 15 residues. Looked up from germline, CDR1 is SGHTA and CDR2 is FQGNSA.

The chain is built from TRBV30 and TRBJ2-3; 9 positions match TRBD2. CDR3 size: 13 residues. Trimming cost V 3 bases and J 9 bases; bases outside gene matches: 7. CDR1 and CDR2 from the germline V gene are GTSNPN and SVGIG (reference sequence). CDR3 nucleotides: TGTGCCTGGAGCCCAGCGGGGGGACCGACGCAGTATTTT. Amino acid sequence: CAWSPAGGPTQYF.

The rearrangement joins TRBV5-1 to TRBJ2-7, with D possibly matching TRBD1 (6 bases). Trimming stripped 8 bases from V and 3 bases from J, with 27 bases between. Germline CDR1 reads SGHRS; CDR2 reads YFSETQ. CDR3 size: 17 residues. DNA of the CDR3: TGCGCCAGTCAGCTTGGAGGTTTCTGGGACATAGACTACGAGCAGTACTTC. This sequence encodes CASQLGGFWDIDYEQYF.

The chain combines TRBV29-1 with TRBJ1-2; D not resolved. Trimming shortened V by 7 bases and J by 5 bases, and 11 bases separated the two germline ends. The CDR3 spans 11 residues. Germline V gene sequence: CDR1 SQVTM, CDR2 ANQGSEA. The CDR3 protein is CSAGGRYGYTF. The DNA of the CDR3 is TGCAGCGCCGGTGGGCGTTATGGCTACACCTTC.

This chain uses TRBV25-1 with TRBJ1-1, with D perhaps matching TRBD1 (5 bases). V lost 1 base and J lost 4, with 13 bases in between. The CDR3 is made up of 15 amino acids. CDR1 and CDR2 (germline): MGHDK, SYGVNS. In DNA, the CDR3 is TGTGCCAGCAGTGAATTGACCGGGGGTGGCACTGAAGCTTTCTTT. This codes for CASSELTGGGTEAFF.

This clone appeared a few times. The chain combines TRBV14 with TRBJ2-1; 10 nucleotides align to TRBD2. Trimming at V came to 6 bases and at J to 8 bases, leaving 4 bases not matched to a gene. The CDR3 runs to 13 residues. CDR1 and CDR2 (germline): SGHDN, FVKESK. The CDR3 DNA reads as TGTGCCAGCAGTTACAGCGGGAGGGATGAGCAGTTCTTC. It translates to CASSYSGRDEQFF.

The chain joins TRBV5-1 to TRBJ1-6, with a possible D match to TRBD1 (6 bases). Germline loops: CDR1 SGHRS, CDR2 YFSETQ. Trimming took 0 bases from V and 8 from J, leaving 15 bases between them. The CDR3 length is 16 residues. The DNA of the CDR3 is TGCGCCAGCAGCTTGGAGACAGGAGAGAGAGATTCACCCCTCCACTTT. The encoded protein is CASSLETGERDSPLHF.

The chain uses TRBV7-9 and TRBJ1-4; possible D gene TRBD1, 5 bases. The germline V gene has CDR1 SEHNR and CDR2 FQNEAQ (reference sequence). Trimming took 1 base from V and 7 from J, leaving 16 bases between them. This CDR3 spans 16 amino acids. Here the CDR3 reads CASSLGRGGFGEKLFF. The CDR3 DNA is TGTGCCAGCAGCTTAGGTCGCGGGGGATTTGGTGAAAAACTGTTTTTT.

The rearrangement joins TRBV27 to TRBJ2-5; no clear D. This CDR3 has 11 residues. From germline, CDR1 is MNHEY and CDR2 SMNVEV (reference sequence). Between the trimmed V and J ends, which lost 7 bases and 7 bases, there was a span of 10 bases. CDR3 region: CASTSRGTQYF. The CDR3 DNA follows: TGTGCCAGCACCTCCCGCGGGACCCAGTACTTC.

The chain carries TRBV3-1 (or the pseudogene TRBV3-2) and TRBJ2-1, with 7 bases fitting TRBD1. CDR3 length: 14 residues. V shed 4 bases, J shed 6 bases, and the junction held 6 bases outside the gene matches. Germline CDR1 LGHDT, CDR2 YNNKEL (reference sequence). The CDR3 DNA follows: TGTGCCAGCAGCCCCCGGACAGGCACCAATGAGCAGTTCTTC. It translates to CASSPRTGTNEQFF.

This chain uses TRBV18 with TRBJ2-3; 9 nucleotides match TRBD1. Germline values: CDR1 KGHSH, CDR2 LQKENI. Unmatched junction bases numbered 6, after V lost 5 bases and J lost 3 bases. The CDR3 sequence is 15 residues long. The CDR3 loop reads CASSSRTGATDTQYF. The CDR3 DNA sequence: TGTGCCAGCTCAAGCCGGACAGGGGCGACAGATACGCAGTATTTT.

With regard to this clone: This same CDR3 is encoded by further DNA sequences in the sample. This chain connects TRBV30 to TRBJ1-1; 9 bases are a match to TRBD1. After removal of 0 bases from V and 4 bases from J, the junction contained 6 bases not matched to a gene. CDR3 length: 15 amino acids. Germline values: CDR1 GTSNPN, CDR2 SVGIG (reference sequence). The CDR3 DNA follows: TGTGCCTGGAGTGTACCTCTGGACAGGGGCACTGAAGCTTTCTTT. Its protein product is CAWSVPLDRGTEAFF.